This T cell receptor (beta chain) was found in a study of blood T cell repertoires in COVID-19. Overall study context: There were acute and convalescent COVID-19 samples, and they came from the United States, Italy and Spain.

This CDR3 is 14 amino acids long. The trim removed 3 bases at V and 3 bases at J, leaving 5 bases unmatched. Germline V gene data show CDR1 as SGHTA and CDR2 as FQGNSA. Some clones are missing from TCRdb's copy, which holds only in-frame ones; the method was immunoSEQ multiplex PCR. The sample lists about 120,000 clones, approximately 80% occurring once. Sequencing used peripheral blood. This clonotype was sampled from a man aged 65-85 years with acute or convalescent COVID-19. This chain joins TRBV7-2 and TRBJ2-7, with 7 bases lining up with TRBD2. The DNA for the CDR3 is TGTGCCAGCAGCTTTAATCGGGGGGTCTACGAGCAGTACTTC. It is translated as CASSFNRGVYEQYF.